Listed below are T cell receptor beta chains from one sample, sequenced in a study of patients and donors after allogeneic stem cell transplantation. TCRdb ran MiXCR on the RT-PCR reads and lists one entry per CDR3 protein. The sample has around 150,000 distinct CDR3 sequences, approximately 31% seen once. Input material: blood, either unsorted or a sorted T cell fraction (not recorded which). The receptors were sampled from a human donor who was either an allogeneic HSCT recipient or a stem cell or donor lymphocyte infusion donor (not recorded which). It is not recorded whose cells these are; they may come from a transplant donor. Both conserved end residues are part of each CDR3. The order of the fields is V gene, J gene, clone size, CDR3 length, D gene, CDR3 DNA, CDR3 protein. A D gene is named only where the DNA matches it firmly. Clone size is given for some rows only: seen once, a few or many times, or a class if the clone is expanded.

V: TRBV20-1; J: TRBJ2-7; size: .; length: 15; D: TRBD2; DNA: TGCAGTGCCACCCCCTGGGCGGGGGGGACCTACGAGCAGTACTTC; CDR3: CSATPWAGGTYEQYF
V: TRBV7-3; J: TRBJ2-1; size: many; length: 19; D: .; DNA: TGTGCCAGCAGCTTACTCGGGGGAGAGGCGGGGAGCTCCTACAATGAGCAGTTCTTC; CDR3: CASSLLGGEAGSSYNEQFF
V: TRBV3-1; J: TRBJ1-5; size: .; length: 12; D: .; DNA: TGTGCCAGCAGCCAGGGATATCAGCCCCAGCATTTT; CDR3: CASSQGYQPQHF
V: TRBV4-1; J: TRBJ2-3; size: many; length: 12; D: .; DNA: TGCGCCAGCAGCCTGCGCGCAGATACGCAGTATTTT; CDR3: CASSLRADTQYF
V: TRBV27; J: TRBJ1-4; size: few; length: 15; D: .; DNA: TGTGCCAGCAGTGCCGACAGGATGGCTAATGAAAAACTGTTTTTT; CDR3: CASSADRMANEKLFF
V: TRBV29-1; J: TRBJ2-2; size: .; length: 13; D: .; DNA: TGCAGCGTGGGACACCTGAACACCGGGGAGCTGTTTTTT; CDR3: CSVGHLNTGELFF
V: TRBV6-5; J: TRBJ2-7; size: .; length: 11; D: .; DNA: TGTGCCAGCAGTTTAGGACTCCTGCAGTACTTC; CDR3: CASSLGLLQYF
V: TRBV20-1; J: TRBJ2-7; size: few; length: 14; D: .; DNA: TGCAGTGCTAGTGACCATACTGCTAGGGACGAGCAGTACTTC; CDR3: CSASDHTARDEQYF
V: TRBV6-5; J: TRBJ2-7; size: .; length: 12; D: .; DNA: TGTGCCAGCAGCTCCCCCCGCTACGAGCAGTACTTC; CDR3: CASSSPRYEQYF
V: TRBV24-1; J: TRBJ2-5; size: .; length: 13; D: .; DNA: TGTGCCACCAGTGATTTTGATGGAGAGACCCAGTACTTC; CDR3: CATSDFDGETQYF
V: TRBV30; J: TRBJ1-2; size: .; length: 12; D: TRBD1; DNA: TGTGCCTGGAGTCCACAGGGGTATGGCTACACCTTC; CDR3: CAWSPQGYGYTF
V: TRBV6-6; J: TRBJ1-5; size: .; length: 14; D: TRBD1; DNA: TGTGCCACCCGGGACAGGGGACCTCATCAGCCCCAGCATTTT; CDR3: CATRDRGPHQPQHF
V: TRBV7-9; J: TRBJ1-2; size: many; length: 16; D: .; DNA: TGTGCCAGCAGCTTACGGTTGGCAGGGCCTAACTATGGCTACACCTTC; CDR3: CASSLRLAGPNYGYTF
V: TRBV27; J: TRBJ2-7; size: few; length: 15; D: .; DNA: TGTGCCAGCAGTTTATCGGGGCTAGCTGTCGACGAGCAGTACTTC; CDR3: CASSLSGLAVDEQYF
V: TRBV6-5; J: TRBJ1-2; size: few; length: 15; D: TRBD1; DNA: TGTGCCAGCAGTTACCTGGACAGGGGGCTGAGCGGCTACACCTTC; CDR3: CASSYLDRGLSGYTF
V: TRBV27; J: TRBJ2-7; size: .; length: 14; D: .; DNA: TGTGCCAGCAGTGGCGGGACACATCCCTACGAGCAGTACTTC; CDR3: CASSGGTHPYEQYF
V: TRBV20-1; J: TRBJ1-3; size: few; length: 16; D: .; DNA: TGCAGTGCTAGAGATCTAAAGGGGACGGCTGGAAACACCATATATTTT; CDR3: CSARDLKGTAGNTIYF
V: TRBV28; J: TRBJ2-4; size: .; length: 14; D: .; DNA: TGTGCCAGCAGCCCCGTTGGGAGTAGGGTCCTTCAGTACTTC; CDR3: CASSPVGSRVLQYF